This TCR beta chain was retrieved from a study of blood T cell repertoires in COVID-19. As for the study in general: T cells, B-cell-depleted T cells, or PBMCs supplied cDNA or gDNA.

Produced via immunoSEQ multiplex PCR; TCRdb's table is partial and in-frame only. Of 68,000 or so clones listed, around 91% are singletons. CDR3 length: 14 residues. CDR1 and CDR2 (germline): SQVTM, ANQGSEA. Trimming removed 2 bases at V and 2 bases at J, with 13 bases between. V gene TRBV29-1 combines with J gene TRBJ2-7; TRBD2 might be the D (5 bases). The source material was peripheral blood. The TCR was taken from a middle-aged man with acute or convalescent COVID-19. CDR3 sequence: CSVETPGGTYEQYF. The CDR3 nucleotides are TGCAGCGTTGAAACCCCAGGAGGAACCTACGAGCAGTACTTC.